This T cell receptor beta chain is drawn from a study of CD4+ T cells in melanoma. Study-level results: CD8+ T cell, macrophage and B cell function reportedly correlated with neoantigen-specific CD4+ T cells. Diverse differentiation states were reported for melanoma neoantigen-specific CD4+ T cells.

In regard to this clone: The antigen is unknown.

V shed 5 bases and J 5 bases; nucleotides not matched to a gene: 9. Germline CDR1 reads SGHAT; CDR2 reads FQDESV (reference sequence). CDR3 length equals 16 residues. Using immunoSEQ multiplex PCR, the repertoire was profiled, and TCRdb retains in-frame clones only, with some absent. The table has about 6,900 clones, more than 50% seen once. The chain employs TRBV11-1 and TRBJ2-2; 9 bases line up with TRBD1. This sequence originates from a human donor with melanoma. The specimen was cells from a culture (not recorded whether cultured in vitro). CDR3 DNA sequence: TGTGCCAGCAGCCAAACGACAGGGGGGCCTACCGGGGAGCTGTTTTTT. Amino acids: CASSQTTGGPTGELFF.